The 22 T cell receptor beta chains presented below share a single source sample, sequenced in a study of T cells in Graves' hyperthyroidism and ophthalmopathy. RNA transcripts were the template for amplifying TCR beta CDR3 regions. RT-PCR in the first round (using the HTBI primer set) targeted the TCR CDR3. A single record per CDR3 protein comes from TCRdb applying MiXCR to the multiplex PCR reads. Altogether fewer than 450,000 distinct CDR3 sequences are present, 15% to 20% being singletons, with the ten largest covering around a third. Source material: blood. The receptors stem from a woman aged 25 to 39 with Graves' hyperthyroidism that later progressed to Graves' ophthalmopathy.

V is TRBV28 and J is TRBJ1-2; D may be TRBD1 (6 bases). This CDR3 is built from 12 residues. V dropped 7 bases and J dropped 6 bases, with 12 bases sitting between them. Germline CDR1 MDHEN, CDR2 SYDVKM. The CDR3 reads CASTLRGHGYTF. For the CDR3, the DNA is TGTGCCAGCACCCTCAGGGGACATGGCTACACCTTC.

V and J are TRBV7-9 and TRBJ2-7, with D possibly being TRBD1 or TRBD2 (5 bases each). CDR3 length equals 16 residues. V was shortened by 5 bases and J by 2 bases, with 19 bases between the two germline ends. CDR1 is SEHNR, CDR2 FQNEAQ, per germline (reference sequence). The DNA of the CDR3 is TGTGCCAGCAGCCCTAGTGGGGGACGGGATCCCTACGAGCAGTACTTC. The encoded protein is CASSPSGGRDPYEQYF.

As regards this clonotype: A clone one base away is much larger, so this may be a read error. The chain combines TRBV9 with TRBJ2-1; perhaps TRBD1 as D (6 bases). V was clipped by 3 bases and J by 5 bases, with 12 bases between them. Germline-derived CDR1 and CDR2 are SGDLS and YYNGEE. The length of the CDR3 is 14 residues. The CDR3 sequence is CASSAEDRNNEQFF. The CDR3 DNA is TGTGCCAGCAGCGCAGAGGACAGAAACAATGAGCAGTTCTTC.

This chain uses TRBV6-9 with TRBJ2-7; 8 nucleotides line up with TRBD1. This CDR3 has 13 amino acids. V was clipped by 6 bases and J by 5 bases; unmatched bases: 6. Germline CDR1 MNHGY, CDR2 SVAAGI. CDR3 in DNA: TGTGCCAGCAGCCCGGACAGGGTCCACGAGCAGTACTTC. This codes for CASSPDRVHEQYF.

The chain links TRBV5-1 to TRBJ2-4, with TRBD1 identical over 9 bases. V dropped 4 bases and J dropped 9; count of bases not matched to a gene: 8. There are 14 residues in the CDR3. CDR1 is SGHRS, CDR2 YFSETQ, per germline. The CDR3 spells CASSGGQGWSIQYF. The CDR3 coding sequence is TGCGCCAGCAGCGGGGGACAGGGTTGGAGCATTCAGTACTTC.

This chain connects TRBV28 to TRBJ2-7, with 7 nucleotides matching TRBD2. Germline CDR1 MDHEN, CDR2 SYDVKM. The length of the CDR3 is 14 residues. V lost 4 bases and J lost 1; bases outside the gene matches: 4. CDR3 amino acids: CASSWGGGSYEQYF. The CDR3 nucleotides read TGTGCCAGCAGTTGGGGGGGGGGGTCCTACGAGCAGTACTTC.

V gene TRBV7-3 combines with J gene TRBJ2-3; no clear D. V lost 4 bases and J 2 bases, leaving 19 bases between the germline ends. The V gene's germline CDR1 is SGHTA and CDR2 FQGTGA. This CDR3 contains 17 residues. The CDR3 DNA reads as TGTGCCAGCAGCTCCCCCAAGGCCTTCTTCCTCACAGATACGCAGTATTTT. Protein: CASSSPKAFFLTDTQYF.

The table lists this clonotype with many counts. The CDR3 nucleotides read TGTGCCAGCAGTCCCCTTCGGGGGGGACTATACAATGAGCAGTTCTTC. Its translation: CASSPLRGGLYNEQFF. The J gene is TRBJ2-1, the V gene TRBV27; 8 bases are shared with TRBD2. CDR1 MNHEY and CDR2 SMNVEV come from the germline V gene (reference sequence). The CDR3 runs to 16 residues. Trimming took 5 bases from V and 4 from J; bases not matched to a gene: 10.

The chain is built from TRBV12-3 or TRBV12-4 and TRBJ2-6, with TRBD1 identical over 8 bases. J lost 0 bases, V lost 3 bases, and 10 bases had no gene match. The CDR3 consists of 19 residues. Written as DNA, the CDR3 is TGTGCCAGCAGTTTGGGAGACAGGGGCGCTTTCTCTGGGGCCAACGTCCTGACTTTC. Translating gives CASSLGDRGAFSGANVLTF.

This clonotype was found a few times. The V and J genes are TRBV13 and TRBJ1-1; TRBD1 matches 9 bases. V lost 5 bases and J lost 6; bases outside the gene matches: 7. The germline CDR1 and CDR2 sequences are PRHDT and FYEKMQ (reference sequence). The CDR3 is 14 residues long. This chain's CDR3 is CASSTRDRAPEAFF. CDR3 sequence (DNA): TGTGCCAGCAGCACTCGGGACAGGGCCCCTGAAGCTTTCTTT. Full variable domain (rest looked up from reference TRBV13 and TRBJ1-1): AAGVIQSPRHLIKEKRETATLKCYPIPRHDTVYWYQQGPGQDPQFLISFYEKMQSDKGSIPDRFSAQQFSDYHSELNMSSLELGDSALYFCASSTRDRAPEAFFGQGTRLTVV.

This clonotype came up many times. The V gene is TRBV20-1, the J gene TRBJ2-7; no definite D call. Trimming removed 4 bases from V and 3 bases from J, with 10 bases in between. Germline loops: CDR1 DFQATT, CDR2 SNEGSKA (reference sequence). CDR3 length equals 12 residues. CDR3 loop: CSAIRTYYEQYF. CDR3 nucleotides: TGCAGTGCTATTCGAACCTACTACGAGCAGTACTTC.

CDR3 region: CASSLEGGLVFF. The CDR3 DNA sequence: TGTGCCAGCAGTTTAGAGGGGGGACTAGTGTTCTTC. This sequence joins TRBV12-3 or TRBV12-4 and TRBJ2-1; 8 bases agree with TRBD2. V dropped 1 base and J dropped 15; count of bases not matched to a gene: 5. The CDR3 runs to 12 residues.

The CDR3 loop reads CASSFDTSILATIGNTQYF. The CDR3 nucleotides read TGTGCCAGCAGTTTCGACACATCGATTTTAGCGACGATTGGCAATACGCAGTATTTT. The gene calls are TRBV12-3 or TRBV12-4 and TRBJ2-3, with D perhaps TRBD2 (5 bases). CDR3 length equals 19 residues. The V and J ends lost 3 bases and 7 bases respectively, with 29 bases between them.

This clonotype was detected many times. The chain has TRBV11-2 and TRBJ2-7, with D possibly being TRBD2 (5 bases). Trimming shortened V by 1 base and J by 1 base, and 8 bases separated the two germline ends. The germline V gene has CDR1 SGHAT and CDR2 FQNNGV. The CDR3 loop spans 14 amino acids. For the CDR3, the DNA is TGTGCCAGCAGCTTAGGGCCGGGGTCCTACGAGCAGTACTTC. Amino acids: CASSLGPGSYEQYF.

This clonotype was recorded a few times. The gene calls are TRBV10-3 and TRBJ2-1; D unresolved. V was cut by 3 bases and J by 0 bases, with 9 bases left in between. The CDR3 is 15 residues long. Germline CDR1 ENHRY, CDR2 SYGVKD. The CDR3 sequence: CAISESVSSYNEQFF. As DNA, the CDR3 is TGTGCCATCAGTGAATCCGTGAGCTCCTACAATGAGCAGTTCTTC.

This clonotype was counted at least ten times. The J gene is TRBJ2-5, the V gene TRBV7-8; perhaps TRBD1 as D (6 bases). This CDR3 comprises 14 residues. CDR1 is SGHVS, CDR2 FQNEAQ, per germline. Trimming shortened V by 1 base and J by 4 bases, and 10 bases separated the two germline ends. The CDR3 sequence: CASSLGGGRETQYF. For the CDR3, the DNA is TGTGCCAGCAGCTTAGGAGGGGGTCGAGAGACCCAGTACTTC.

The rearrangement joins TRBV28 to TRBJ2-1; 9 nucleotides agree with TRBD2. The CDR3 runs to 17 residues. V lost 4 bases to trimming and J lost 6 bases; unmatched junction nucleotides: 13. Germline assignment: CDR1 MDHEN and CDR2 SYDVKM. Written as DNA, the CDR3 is TGTGCCAGCAGTTGGGTAGGCGGGAGGGCCAGAGTCAATGAGCAGTTCTTC. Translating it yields CASSWVGGRARVNEQFF.

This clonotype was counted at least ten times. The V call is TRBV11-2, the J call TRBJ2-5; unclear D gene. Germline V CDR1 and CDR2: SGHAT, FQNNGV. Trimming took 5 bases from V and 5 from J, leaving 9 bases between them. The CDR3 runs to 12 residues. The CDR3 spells CASSPKAETQYF. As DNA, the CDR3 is TGTGCCAGCAGCCCTAAGGCGGAGACCCAGTACTTC.

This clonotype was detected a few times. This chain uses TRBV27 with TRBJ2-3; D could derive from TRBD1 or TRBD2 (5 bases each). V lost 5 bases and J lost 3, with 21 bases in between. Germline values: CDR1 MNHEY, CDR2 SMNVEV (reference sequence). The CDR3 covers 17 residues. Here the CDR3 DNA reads TGTGCCAGCAGTACTCGGGACCCATCAACTCGGACAGATACGCAGTATTTT. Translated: CASSTRDPSTRTDTQYF.

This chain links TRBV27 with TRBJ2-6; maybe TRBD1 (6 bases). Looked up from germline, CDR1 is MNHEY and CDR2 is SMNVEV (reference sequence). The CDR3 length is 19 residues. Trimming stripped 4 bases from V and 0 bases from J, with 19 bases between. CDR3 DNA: TGTGCCAGCAGTTCCTCGGGGACACCGAGGTTCTCTGGGGCCAACGTCCTGACTTTC. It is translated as CASSSSGTPRFSGANVLTF.

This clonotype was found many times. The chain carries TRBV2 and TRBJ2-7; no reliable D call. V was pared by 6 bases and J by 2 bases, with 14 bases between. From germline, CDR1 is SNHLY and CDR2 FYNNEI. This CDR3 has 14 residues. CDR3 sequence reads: CASSKYSETYEQYF. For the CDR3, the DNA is TGTGCCAGCAGCAAATACAGCGAGACCTACGAGCAGTACTTC.

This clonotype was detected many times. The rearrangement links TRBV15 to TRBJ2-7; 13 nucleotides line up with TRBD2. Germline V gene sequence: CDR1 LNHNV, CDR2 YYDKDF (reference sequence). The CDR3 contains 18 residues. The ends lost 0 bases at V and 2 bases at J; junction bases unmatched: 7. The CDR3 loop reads CATSRETSGRSYAYEQYF. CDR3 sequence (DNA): TGTGCCACCAGCAGAGAGACTAGCGGGAGGTCTTACGCCTACGAGCAGTACTTC.